This T cell receptor beta chain was sequenced for a study of Ad26.COV2.S vaccination and SARS-CoV-2 variants (dated by TCRdb to about 2021). Context from the whole study: Vaccine-arm donors came from COV1001, a multicentre, randomized, double-blind, placebo-controlled phase I-IIa trial of Ad26.COV2.S in healthy adults. A total of about 30 samples were included in the TCR-sequenced set, comprising around 19 Ad26.COV2.S vaccine recipients, 5 placebo recipients and 8 SARS-CoV-2 convalescent individuals. The specificity and breadth of SARS-CoV-2-reactive T cell receptors after Ad26.COV2.S vaccination were assessed by TCRbeta repertoire sequencing. Dosing of Ad26.COV2.S was intramuscular, at either 5x10^10 or 1x10^11 viral particles, delivered as one shot or as two shots spaced 56 days apart. Investigators remained blinded to trial group allocation during experiments and outcome assessment. Participants in the trial were split at random into five groups of five each, receiving low-dose or high-dose Ad26.COV2.S once or twice, or else placebo on both occasions. Findings and caveats that apply to the study as a whole: Comparable non-spike TCR breadth was observed between vaccine and placebo recipients, consistent with only spike being contained in the vaccine. It was noted by the authors that total T cell responses may have been underestimated by the TCR breadth and depth analyses. Comparing responses between vaccine doses or regimens was not something the study was powered to do. Compared with placebo recipients, Ad26.COV2.S recipients showed higher spike-specific TCR breadth (P = 0.0014). Substantial breadth of spike-specific CD8+ and CD4+ T cell responses was reported after vaccination.

With respect to this clone: The antigen it recognizes is unknown. Per-base quality was not reported, and no clone a single base away is much larger than it.

The treatment or condition label on this specimen signifies: 15 to 20 received Ad26.COV2.S at low or high dose, single or two shots; a few received placebo; per-sample allocation not given. For vaccine and placebo recipients, repertoires were sequenced using samples collected on day 63 after the first injection. Between 29 July and 7 August 2020, Cohort 1b enrolled 20 to 30 adults aged 18-55 years at one site in Boston, USA. Ad26.COV2.S was a replication-incompetent adenovirus type 26 vector expressing a prefusion-stabilized SARS-CoV-2 spike protein from the original Wuhan strain. The CDR3, from cysteine to phenylalanine, totals 13 residues. Of all the DNA, just the CDR3 is kept, 39 bases in frame from base 1. The germline V gene (reference sequence) gives CDR1 as MNHNY and CDR2 as SVGAGI. The V end loses 11 bases and the J end loses 2 bases, and a stretch of 15 bases separates them. The immunoSEQ Assay was used to sequence TCRbeta CDR3 regions. After extraction, genomic DNA underwent amplification by bias-controlled multiplex PCR, followed by high-throughput sequencing. As for how the authors treated the data: Collapsing and filtering of sequences were performed to quantify the absolute abundance of each unique TCRbeta CDR3 region. T cell fraction was estimated by normalization of TCRbeta template counts to usable DNA, with usable DNA being measured through amplification of reference genes present in all nucleated cells. Repertoire TCRs were annotated as SARS-CoV-2-specific when V gene, CDR3 amino acid sequence and J gene were exactly matched to a known reactive TCR set. The reference SARS-CoV-2 TCR set came from MIRA and was filtered for enrichment in COVID-19-positive ImmuneCODE repertoires, removing public or cross-reactive TCRs. Using the MIRA antigens, annotated TCRs were further analysed by specific ORF or by position within an ORF. Breadth was defined as annotated unique rearrangements over total unique productive rearrangements; depth was the summed frequency of those rearrangements. Group comparisons of TCR breadth used two-sided Wilcoxon rank-sum tests. TCRdb obtained this table from immuneACCESS and retained in-frame rearrangements with V and J assigned. These tables miss some clones; where compared with another copy, unresolved V genes account for less than half of the shortfall, and the remainder is unexplained. The V and J calls and clone size come from that table; D and trimming were worked out from the DNA. The sample table holds about 350,000 clones, of which roughly 90% were seen once. Roughly 5% of the sample comes from the top ten.

The source is a person aged 18 to 59 who received the Ad26.COV2.S COVID-19 vaccine or a placebo. This sample comprised peripheral blood, obtained in a trial of Ad26.COV2.S vaccine versus placebo. The chain uses TRBV6-6 and TRBJ2-5; a confident D gene designation cannot be given. The base sequence is TGTGCCGCGTCTACAGAGATACAAGAGACCCAGTACTTC. It encodes CAASTEIQETQYF.